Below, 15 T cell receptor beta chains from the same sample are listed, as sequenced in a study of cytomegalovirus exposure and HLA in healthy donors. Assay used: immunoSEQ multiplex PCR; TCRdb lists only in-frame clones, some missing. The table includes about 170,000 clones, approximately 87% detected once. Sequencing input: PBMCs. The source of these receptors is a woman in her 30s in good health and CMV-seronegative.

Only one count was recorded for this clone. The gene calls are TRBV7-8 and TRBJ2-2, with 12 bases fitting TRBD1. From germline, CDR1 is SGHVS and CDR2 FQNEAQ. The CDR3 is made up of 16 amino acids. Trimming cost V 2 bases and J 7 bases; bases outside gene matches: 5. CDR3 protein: CASSLTGTGGLGELFF. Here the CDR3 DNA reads TGTGCCAGCAGCTTAACCGGGACAGGGGGCCTCGGGGAGCTGTTTTTT.

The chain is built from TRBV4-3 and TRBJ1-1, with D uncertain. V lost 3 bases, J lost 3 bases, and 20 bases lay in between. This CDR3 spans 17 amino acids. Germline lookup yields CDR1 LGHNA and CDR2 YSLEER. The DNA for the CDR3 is TGCGCCAGCAGCCATACACCGGGCCACCTAAGACACACTGAAGCTTTCTTT. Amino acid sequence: CASSHTPGHLRHTEAFF.

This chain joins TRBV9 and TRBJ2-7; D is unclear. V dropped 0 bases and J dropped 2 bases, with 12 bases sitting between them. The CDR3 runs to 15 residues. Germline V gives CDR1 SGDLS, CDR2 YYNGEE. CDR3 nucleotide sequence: TGTGCCAGCAGCGTAGGGACCTCATTTACCTACGAGCAGTACTTC. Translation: CASSVGTSFTYEQYF.

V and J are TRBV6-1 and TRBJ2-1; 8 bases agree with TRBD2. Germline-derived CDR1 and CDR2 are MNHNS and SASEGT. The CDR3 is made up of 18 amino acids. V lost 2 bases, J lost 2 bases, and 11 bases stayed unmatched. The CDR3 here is CASSETVMTSVAYNEQFF. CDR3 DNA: TGTGCCAGCAGTGAAACGGTTATGACTAGCGTGGCCTACAATGAGCAGTTCTTC.

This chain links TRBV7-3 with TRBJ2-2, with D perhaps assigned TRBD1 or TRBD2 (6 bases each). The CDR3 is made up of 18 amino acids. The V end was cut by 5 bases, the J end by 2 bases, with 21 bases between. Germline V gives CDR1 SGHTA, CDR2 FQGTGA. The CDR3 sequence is CASSPWGAGTENTGELFF. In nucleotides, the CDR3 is TGTGCCAGCAGCCCCTGGGGGGCGGGTACCGAAAACACCGGGGAGCTGTTTTTT.

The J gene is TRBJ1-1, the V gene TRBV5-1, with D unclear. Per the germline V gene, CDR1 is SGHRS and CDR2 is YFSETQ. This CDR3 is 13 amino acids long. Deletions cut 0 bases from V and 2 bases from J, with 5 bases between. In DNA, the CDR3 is TGCGCCAGCAGCTTGGGGGCCAACACTGAAGCTTTCTTT. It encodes CASSLGANTEAFF.

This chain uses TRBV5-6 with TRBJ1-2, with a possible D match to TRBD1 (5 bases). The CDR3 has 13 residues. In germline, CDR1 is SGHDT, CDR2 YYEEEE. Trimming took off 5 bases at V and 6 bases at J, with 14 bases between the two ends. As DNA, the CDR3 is TGTGCCAGCAGGGGGACGTGGACGAATGGCTACACCTTC. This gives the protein CASRGTWTNGYTF.

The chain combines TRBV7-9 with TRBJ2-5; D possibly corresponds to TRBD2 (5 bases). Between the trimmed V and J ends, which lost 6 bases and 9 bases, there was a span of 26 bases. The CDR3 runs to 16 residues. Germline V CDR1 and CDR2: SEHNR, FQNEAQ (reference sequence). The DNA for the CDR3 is TGTGCCAGCAGTCCTCCAAGGACGGCCTGGGTGAGGGCCCAGTACTTC. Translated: CASSPPRTAWVRAQYF.

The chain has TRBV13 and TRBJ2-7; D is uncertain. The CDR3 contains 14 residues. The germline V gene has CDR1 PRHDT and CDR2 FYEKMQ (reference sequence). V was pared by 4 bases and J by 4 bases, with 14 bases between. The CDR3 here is CASSSRVSVYEQYF. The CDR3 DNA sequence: TGTGCCAGCAGCTCTCGGGTTTCTGTATACGAGCAGTACTTC.

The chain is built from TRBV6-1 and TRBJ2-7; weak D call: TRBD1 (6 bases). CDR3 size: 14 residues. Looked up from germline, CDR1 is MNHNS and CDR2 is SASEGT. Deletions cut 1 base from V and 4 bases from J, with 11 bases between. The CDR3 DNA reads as TGTGCCAGCAGTGAAGTGGGTCAGGGGTACGAGCAGTACTTC. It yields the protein CASSEVGQGYEQYF.

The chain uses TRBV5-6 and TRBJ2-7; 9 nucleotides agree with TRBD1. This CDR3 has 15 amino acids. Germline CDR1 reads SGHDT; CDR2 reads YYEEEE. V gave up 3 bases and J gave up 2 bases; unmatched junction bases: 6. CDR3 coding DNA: TGTGCCAGCAGCTGGGGCGGGACAGGGACCTACGAGCAGTACTTC. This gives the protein CASSWGGTGTYEQYF.

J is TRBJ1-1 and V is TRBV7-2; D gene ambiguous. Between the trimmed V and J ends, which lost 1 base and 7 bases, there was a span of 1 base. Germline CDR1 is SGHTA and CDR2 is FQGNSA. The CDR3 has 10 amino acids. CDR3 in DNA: TGTGCCAGCAGCTTAGTTGAAGCTTTCTTT. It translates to CASSLVEAFF.

CDR3 sequence (DNA): TGTGCCAGCAGCGAGGGACTGACGGACTACAATGAGCAGTTCTTC. It yields the protein CASSEGLTDYNEQFF. V usage is TRBV5-4 and J usage is TRBJ2-1; a weak D match, TRBD2 (6 bases). This CDR3 comprises 15 residues. The germline gives CDR1 SGHNT, CDR2 YYREEE (reference sequence). Trimming cost V 4 bases and J 3 bases, with 14 bases left between them.

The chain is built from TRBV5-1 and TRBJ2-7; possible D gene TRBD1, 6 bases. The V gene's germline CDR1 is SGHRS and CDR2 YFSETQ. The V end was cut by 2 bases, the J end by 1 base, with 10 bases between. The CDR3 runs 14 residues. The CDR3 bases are TGCGCCAGCAGCTTTGTTGACAGGTCCTACGAGCAGTACTTC. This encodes CASSFVDRSYEQYF.

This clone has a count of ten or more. Here the CDR3 reads CASSEYGYRGEDQPQHF. The CDR3 nucleotides read TGTGCCAGCAGTGAATATGGTTACAGGGGGGAAGATCAGCCCCAGCATTTT. The J gene is TRBJ1-5, the V gene TRBV25-1, with TRBD1 matching 8 bases. The CDR3 is 17 residues long. The trim removed 0 bases at V and 5 bases at J, leaving 9 bases unmatched. Germline loops: CDR1 MGHDK, CDR2 SYGVNS.